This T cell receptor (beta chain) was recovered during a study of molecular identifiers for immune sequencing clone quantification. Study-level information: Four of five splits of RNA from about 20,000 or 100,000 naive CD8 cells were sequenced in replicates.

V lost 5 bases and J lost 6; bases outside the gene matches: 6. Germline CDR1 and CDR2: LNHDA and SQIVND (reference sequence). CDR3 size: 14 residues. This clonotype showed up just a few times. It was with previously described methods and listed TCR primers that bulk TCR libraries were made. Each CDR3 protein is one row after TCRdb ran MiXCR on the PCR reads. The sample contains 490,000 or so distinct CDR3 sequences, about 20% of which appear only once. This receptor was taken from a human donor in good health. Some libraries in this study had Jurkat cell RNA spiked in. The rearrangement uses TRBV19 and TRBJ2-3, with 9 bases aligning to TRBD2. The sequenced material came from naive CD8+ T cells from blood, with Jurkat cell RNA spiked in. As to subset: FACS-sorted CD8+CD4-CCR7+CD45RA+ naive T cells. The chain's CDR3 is CASSGLAGFDTQYF. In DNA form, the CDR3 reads TGTGCCAGTAGTGGCCTAGCGGGATTTGATACGCAGTATTTT.